A single sample gave rise to the 15 T cell receptor beta chains below, sequenced in a study of blood T cell repertoires in COVID-19. Sequenced by immunoSEQ multiplex PCR; TCRdb stores in-frame clones only, minus some. The data hold approximately 150,000 clones, with roughly 93% observed a single time. Sequencing was performed on peripheral blood. Receptors were obtained from a man in his late teens or twenties with COVID-19, enrolled during active disease.

The chain combines TRBV6-5 with TRBJ2-7, with 9 bases lining up with TRBD2. The CDR3 is made up of 15 amino acids. CDR1 and CDR2 from the germline V gene are MNHEY and SVGAGI. J was trimmed by 0 bases and V by 6 bases; bases with no gene match: 6. The CDR3 spells CASSFSGRSSYEQYF. CDR3 coding DNA: TGTGCCAGCAGCTTCAGCGGGAGGAGCTCCTACGAGCAGTACTTC.

V is TRBV11-2 and J is TRBJ2-5; 10 nucleotides align to TRBD2. The V gene's germline CDR1 is SGHAT and CDR2 FQNNGV. This CDR3 contains 15 residues. V gave up 1 base and J gave up 5 bases; unmatched junction bases: 4. In nucleotides, the CDR3 is TGTGCCAGCAGCTTAGCTAGCGGGAGTAGCGAGACCCAGTACTTC. Its protein product is CASSLASGSSETQYF.

The chain recombines TRBV27 with TRBJ1-5, with no clear D. This CDR3 is 13 amino acids long. CDR1 and CDR2 from the germline V gene are MNHEY and SMNVEV (reference sequence). The germline V and J ends were trimmed by 6 bases and 2 bases, with 8 bases remaining between them. The CDR3 sequence: CASSLRGNQPQHF. In DNA, the CDR3 is TGTGCCAGCAGCCTTCGGGGCAATCAGCCCCAGCATTTT.

The V call is TRBV2, the J call TRBJ1-2; 7 nucleotides align to TRBD1. The germline gives CDR1 SNHLY, CDR2 FYNNEI. CDR3 size: 12 residues. The J segment lost 4 bases and the V segment lost 4 bases, leaving 0 bases of the junction unmatched. In nucleotides, the CDR3 is TGTGCCAGCAGTGGGGACAGCTATGGCTACACCTTC. Translated, it gives CASSGDSYGYTF.

The rearrangement uses TRBV9 and TRBJ2-7; possible D gene TRBD1, 6 bases. The CDR3 is made up of 14 amino acids. Germline CDR1 is SGDLS and CDR2 is YYNGEE. V gave up 4 bases and J gave up 0 bases, with 11 bases separating them. DNA of the CDR3: TGTGCCAGCAGCCCAACAGGGAGCTCCTACGAGCAGTACTTC. Translating it yields CASSPTGSSYEQYF. Full variable domain (remainder filled in from reference TRBV9 and TRBJ2-7): DSGVTQTPKHLITATGQRVTLRCSPRSGDLSVYWYQQSLDQGLQFLIQYYNGEERAKGNILERFSAQQFPDLHSELNLSSLELGDSALYFCASSPTGSSYEQYFGPGTRLTVT.

Details on this clone: Other DNA sequences within the sample encode an identical CDR3. This chain joins TRBV9 and TRBJ1-5; D ambiguous. The germline V gene encodes CDR1 SGDLS and CDR2 YYNGEE. This CDR3 spans 13 amino acids. Trimming took 4 bases from V and 0 from J, leaving 5 bases between them. The CDR3, as DNA: TGTGCCAGCAGCCCAGATAGCAATCAGCCCCAGCATTTT. Translation: CASSPDSNQPQHF.

The chain recombines TRBV10-3 with TRBJ2-7; D is uncertain. The CDR3 runs to 13 residues. V was pared by 7 bases and J by 2 bases, with 12 bases between. In germline, CDR1 is ENHRY, CDR2 SYGVKD. CDR3 in amino acids: CAITASPPYEQYF. The CDR3 DNA is TGTGCCATCACAGCGTCCCCCCCCTACGAGCAGTACTTC.

This sequence joins TRBV7-3 and TRBJ2-7, with 13 bases that match TRBD2. The CDR3 covers 15 residues. Looked up from germline, CDR1 is SGHTA and CDR2 is FQGTGA. After removal of 6 bases from V and 7 bases from J, the junction contained 9 bases not matched to a gene. CDR3 sequence reads: CASRPTSGRDSEQYF. The DNA of the CDR3 is TGTGCCAGCAGACCAACTAGCGGGAGGGATAGTGAGCAGTACTTC.

This chain uses TRBV4-3 with TRBJ2-1; 10 positions match TRBD2. The CDR3 is made up of 14 amino acids. Germline V gene lookup returns CDR1 LGHNA and CDR2 YSLEER. V was clipped by 3 bases and J by 7 bases; unmatched bases: 3. The CDR3 DNA reads as TGCGCCAGCAGCCAGCTAGCGGGAGATAATGAGCAGTTCTTC. Protein sequence: CASSQLAGDNEQFF.

This chain connects TRBV27 to TRBJ2-7; weak D call: TRBD1 (5 bases). Looked up from germline, CDR1 is MNHEY and CDR2 is SMNVEV (reference sequence). V lost 3 bases and J lost 0, with 9 bases in between. CDR3 length: 14 residues. The CDR3 is CASSLGPGSYEQYF. CDR3 DNA: TGTGCCAGCAGTTTGGGGCCGGGCTCCTACGAGCAGTACTTC.

This sequence joins TRBV7-9 and TRBJ2-3, with 8 bases matching TRBD2. With 10 bases clipped from V and 0 bases from J, the junction kept 9 bases outside the gene matches. This CDR3 comprises 15 residues. Germline V lookup: CDR1 SEHNR, CDR2 FQNEAQ (reference sequence). This chain's CDR3 is CATLTSGTSTDTQYF. In nucleotides, the CDR3 is TGTGCCACATTAACTAGCGGTACTAGCACAGATACGCAGTATTTT.

This chain links TRBV24-1 with TRBJ2-1; 8 nucleotides line up with TRBD2. With V trimmed by 0 bases and J by 6 bases, 9 bases remained unmatched. Per germline, CDR1 KGHDR and CDR2 SFDVKD. There are 17 residues in the CDR3. The CDR3 DNA is TGTGCCACCAGTGATTTGGTCGGAGCGGGGGCGCTCAATGAGCAGTTCTTC. As protein: CATSDLVGAGALNEQFF.

The chain joins TRBV30 to TRBJ2-1; 13 bases are shared with TRBD2. The germline CDR1 and CDR2 sequences are GTSNPN and SVGIG (reference sequence). Trimming removed 2 bases from V and 9 bases from J; junction bases left unmatched: 13. The CDR3 length is 17 residues. This chain's CDR3 is CAWSPRLAGGYFGEQFF. The CDR3 coding sequence is TGTGCCTGGAGTCCCCGACTAGCGGGAGGATACTTCGGTGAGCAGTTCTTC.

This rearrangement joins TRBV6-1 to TRBJ1-2; 8 positions agree with TRBD1. CDR3 length equals 12 residues. J was trimmed by 7 bases and V by 5 bases; bases with no gene match: 3. Germline V gene lookup returns CDR1 MNHNS and CDR2 SASEGT. The CDR3 region is CASSKGTGGYTF. The CDR3 nucleotides read TGTGCCAGCAGTAAAGGGACAGGTGGCTACACCTTC.

The rearrangement links TRBV5-6 to TRBJ2-2; weak D call: TRBD1 (6 bases). Germline CDR1 and CDR2: SGHDT and YYEEEE. V was trimmed by 4 bases and J by 6 bases, leaving 16 bases between them. The CDR3 has 15 residues. The CDR3 spells CASSPGQKPSGELFF. The CDR3 nucleotides read TGTGCCAGCAGCCCTGGACAGAAACCTTCCGGGGAGCTGTTTTTT.